This T cell receptor beta chain was found in a study of blood T cell repertoires in COVID-19. Study background: Whether acute or convalescent, the COVID-19 samples came from the United States, Italy and Spain. The analysed material was cDNA or gDNA that came from T cells, B-cell-depleted T cells, or PBMCs.

Per germline, CDR1 SGHRS and CDR2 YFSETQ. The CDR3 spans 16 residues. The V segment lost 7 bases and the J segment 3 bases; nucleotides outside the gene matches: 13. Participants spanned ages roughly 18 to 90 years and resided in about two dozen US areas. Sequencing was performed with immunoSEQ multiplex PCR; in TCRdb, only in-frame clones are kept and a portion is missing. The table has a few hundred thousand clones, roughly 90% seen once; the top ten hold 9.5%. The source of this sequence is a woman in her thirties or forties who had recovered from COVID-19. V gene TRBV5-1 combines with J gene TRBJ2-1; TRBD1 matches at 7 bases. The sequenced sample was PBMCs or T cells enriched from blood (not recorded which). The CDR3 DNA sequence: TGCGCCAGCTTTATAACAGGGGAATGGAGCTACAATGAGCAGTTCTTC. Its protein is CASFITGEWSYNEQFF.